This T cell receptor beta chain was identified during a study of early T cells in non-severe SARS-CoV-2 infection. Each CDR3 protein gets one entry after TCRdb re-called the 5' RACE reads with MiXCR. The sample contains fewer than 30,000 distinct CDR3 sequences, nearly 4.5% of which appear only once. By frequency in the sample, this clonotype is medium-sized. The CDR3 is made up of 11 amino acids. Trimming pared 2 bases from V and 7 bases from J, leaving 3 bases between. Germline loops: CDR1 MNHEY, CDR2 SVGEGT. The chain uses TRBV6-2 or TRBV6-3 and TRBJ1-5; D is uncertain. The source of this sequence is an adult who was a healthcare worker with PCR-confirmed SARS-CoV-2 infection or an uninfected control (not recorded which). Sequenced material: whole blood. The CDR3 coding sequence is TGTGCCAGCAGTTACCCCCAGCCCCAGCATTTT. It encodes CASSYPQPQHF.